The text below deals with one T cell receptor (beta chain). This sample was taken from a study of regulatory T cells in long-lasting Graves disease. Study context: Over 5 years of antithyroid drugs with positive TSH receptor antibodies was taken to mean persistent Graves' disease.

With iRepertoire HTBI primers and Arm-PCR of CDR3 regions, TCR beta libraries were built. TCRdb processed the multiplex PCR reads anew with MiXCR; each CDR3 protein has one entry. This table has 300,000 to 350,000 distinct CDR3 sequences, around a fifth appearing once. Germline V gives CDR1 SGHAT, CDR2 FQNNGV. This CDR3 is 14 amino acids long. Trimming shortened V by 8 bases and J by 3 bases, and 13 bases separated the two germline ends. Time point of the sample: persistent/refractory GD, antithyroid drugs over 5 years with positive TRAb. Isolated PBMC RNA provided the starting material for the TCR library.

Sequences were derived from peripheral blood mononuclear cells (PBMCs), sampled when the disease was refractory, from a patient treated with antithyroid drugs. The clonotype comes from a female donor with Graves disease. J is TRBJ2-2 and V is TRBV11-2; no reliable D call. This chain's CDR3 is CASGSTADTGELFF. The CDR3 nucleotides read TGTGCCAGCGGGTCGACCGCGGACACCGGGGAGCTGTTTTTT.